This entry is about one T cell receptor (beta chain). The repertoire was sequenced with immunoSEQ multiplex PCR; TCRdb's copy has only in-frame clones and lacks some. The data contain over 90,000 clones, roughly 76% of them seen just once; the ten biggest clones take up roughly 4.8%. Seattle patient enrollment occurred during active infection, with longitudinal follow-up thereafter. The sample comes from a study of blood T cell repertoires in COVID-19. About the research overall: PBMCs, B-cell-depleted T cells, or T cells provided the cDNA or gDNA that made up the material.

The specimen sequenced was peripheral blood. This receptor was obtained from a man older than 75 with COVID-19, enrolled during active disease.

The CDR3 DNA reads TGCGCCAGCCGCCCCATCGGACTAGCGGGAGTATCGAATGAGCAGTTCTTC. Its translation is CASRPIGLAGVSNEQFF. The chain employs TRBV5-1 and TRBJ2-1; 13 nucleotides match TRBD2. Germline V gene sequence: CDR1 SGHRS, CDR2 YFSETQ. The CDR3 loop spans 17 amino acids. V gave up 7 bases and J gave up 7 bases; unmatched junction bases: 14.